This T cell receptor beta chain was documented in a study of blood T cell repertoires in COVID-19. For the study at large: Donors in the United States, Italy and Spain gave samples during acute or convalescent COVID-19. PBMCs, B-cell-depleted T cells, or T cells provided the cDNA or gDNA that made up the material.

Trimming at V came to 5 bases and at J to 4 bases, leaving 7 bases not matched to a gene. The germline CDR1 and CDR2 sequences are SGHTA and FQGNSA. The CDR3 length is 14 residues. The authors' processing: Estimation of nucleated cell counts was performed using reference gene primer amplification. Generated by immunoSEQ multiplex PCR, the TCRdb table keeps only in-frame clones and is missing some. The V and J calls and clone size are taken from that table; D and trimming were inferred from the DNA. The table lists 150,000 or so clones, 82% of them singletons. The V gene is TRBV7-2, the J gene TRBJ1-2; 7 nucleotides agree with TRBD1. The TCR comes from a woman in her 70s with acute or convalescent COVID-19. The sequencing input was peripheral blood. CDR3 bases: TGTGCCAGCAGCCCCGACAGGGACCGCTATGGCTACACCTTC. Protein product: CASSPDRDRYGYTF.